A selection of T cell receptor beta chains follows, all from one sample in a study of regulatory T cells in long-lasting Graves disease. TCRdb reprocessed the multiplex PCR reads via MiXCR and lists one record per CDR3 protein. This table has 450,000 to 600,000 distinct CDR3 sequences, about 13% appearing once. The same data also contributed to another study, on T cells in Graves' hyperthyroidism and ophthalmopathy.

The sample was peripheral blood mononuclear cells (PBMCs), taken at new diagnosis, from a patient treated with antithyroid drugs. These receptors were taken from a man aged 25-45 years with Graves disease. The CDR3 runs from the conserved cysteine through the conserved F or W. A D gene is named only where the DNA matches it firmly. Only some rows state a clone size, as once, few, many or a class for expanded clones.

clone_size,d_call,v_call,j_call,cdr3_aa,cdr3_nt
many,-,TRBV12-5,TRBJ2-2,CASGNLRQFPSHTGELFF,TGTGCTAGTGGAAACCTGCGACAGTTCCCAAGTCACACCGGGGAGCTGTTTTTT
-,-,TRBV30,TRBJ1-6,CAWTGGGYNSPLHF,TGTGCCTGGACCGGGGGGGGATATAATTCACCCCTCCACTTT
many,-,TRBV6-1,TRBJ1-3,CASSAGRAGSGNTIYF,TGTGCCAGCAGTGCCGGCAGGGCCGGATCTGGAAACACCATATATTTT
-,-,TRBV20-1,TRBJ2-5,CSARAAVQETQYF,TGCAGTGCTAGAGCGGCGGTACAAGAGACCCAGTACTTC
many,TRBD1,TRBV18,TRBJ1-5,CASSSGTGTLQPQHF,TGTGCCAGCTCCTCCGGGACAGGGACCCTCCAGCCCCAGCATTTT
many,-,TRBV6-1,TRBJ2-2,CASSETRLGSGELFF,TGTGCCAGCAGTGAAACTCGTTTGGGTTCTGGGGAGCTGTTTTTT
many,-,TRBV5-1,TRBJ2-5,CASSLIGAQGETQYF,TGCGCCAGCAGCTTGATAGGGGCGCAGGGGGAGACCCAGTACTTC
-,-,TRBV2,TRBJ2-7,CASSEAGRDEQYF,TGTGCCAGCAGTGAAGCGGGACGGGACGAGCAGTACTTC
few,-,TRBV18,TRBJ2-7,CASSPSRYDYEQYF,TGTGCCAGCTCACCCAGCAGGTATGACTACGAGCAGTACTTC
many,TRBD1,TRBV28,TRBJ1-4,CASSRDSLNEGKLFF,TGTGCCAGCAGTCGGGACAGTCTGAATGAAGGAAAACTGTTTTTT
-,TRBD1,TRBV24-1,TRBJ1-1,CATSGLDRVEAFF,TGTGCCACCAGTGGCCTCGACAGGGTTGAAGCTTTCTTT
few,-,TRBV29-1,TRBJ2-7,CSVPGRGGLKDEQYF,TGCAGCGTCCCGGGCAGGGGGGGCTTGAAAGACGAGCAGTACTTC
many,TRBD2,TRBV7-9,TRBJ2-2,CASSFLWTSGNTGELFF,TGTGCCAGCAGCTTCCTTTGGACTAGCGGGAACACCGGGGAGCTGTTTTTT
-,TRBD1,TRBV7-2,TRBJ2-1,CASSVTGGAQHEQFF,TGTGCCAGCAGCGTGACAGGGGGGGCCCAGCATGAGCAGTTCTTC
many,TRBD1,TRBV6-9,TRBJ1-2,CASGLTPRDRVYGYTF,TGTGCCAGCGGTTTAACCCCACGGGACAGGGTCTATGGCTACACCTTC
-,-,TRBV19,TRBJ2-6,CASSILITGANVLTF,TGTGCCAGTAGTATTCTTATAACTGGGGCCAACGTCCTGACTTTC
many,-,TRBV12-3/TRBV12-4,TRBJ1-2,CASSLSVRNRVNYGYTF,TGTGCCAGCAGTTTATCGGTCAGGAATCGGGTTAACTATGGCTACACCTTC
many,-,TRBV6-5,TRBJ1-5,CASSYSTGREPQHF,TGTGCCAGCAGTTACTCGACAGGCCGGGAGCCCCAGCATTTT
-,-,TRBV20-1,TRBJ1-6,CSANSRDEDNSPLHF,TGCAGTGCTAATAGCCGGGACGAGGATAATTCACCCCTCCACTTT
many,TRBD2,TRBV27,TRBJ2-1,CASSLGTGLAGPTPYNEQFF,TGTGCCAGCAGTTTAGGCACGGGGCTAGCGGGACCCACCCCCTACAATGAGCAGTTCTTC
many,TRBD1,TRBV19,TRBJ2-7,CASSGKGQGIYEQYF,TGTGCCAGTAGTGGAAAAGGACAGGGTATCTACGAGCAGTACTTC
-,-,TRBV6-2/TRBV6-3,TRBJ2-2,CASSEVGHTGELFF,TGTGCCAGCAGTGAAGTTGGGCACACCGGGGAGCTGTTTTTT
many,-,TRBV7-8,TRBJ2-1,CASSIPRLDEQFF,TGTGCCAGCAGCATCCCGAGGCTTGATGAGCAGTTCTTC
many,TRBD2,TRBV29-1,TRBJ2-5,CSGGGLAGRETQYF,TGCAGCGGGGGGGGACTAGCGGGACGAGAGACCCAGTACTTC